This T cell receptor beta chain stems from a study of shared clonotypes between healthy human individuals. Study-wide points: Collection of samples was limited to blood; tissue repertoires likely differ. Naive subsets generally had larger estimated richness than memory subsets.

Only in-frame clones appear in the TCRdb table, and some are missing; sequencing was by immunoSEQ multiplex PCR. The sample includes approximately 1.5 million clones, around 98.5% seen only once; the top ten take roughly 0.36%. The germline gives CDR1 SGDLS, CDR2 YYNGEE. Between the trimmed V and J ends, which lost 0 bases and 0 bases, there was a span of 13 bases. The CDR3 runs 17 residues. A CD45RA-negative memory subset and a CD45RA+ naive subset were separated from the CD4+ cells. As regards this clone: What it recognizes is unknown.

The clonotype comes from a man aged 30-40 years in good health. The chain combines TRBV9 with TRBJ2-1; a possible D gene is TRBD2 (5 bases). The sample was naive CD4+ T cells sorted from blood. Noted subset: CD45RA+ positively selected. Here the CDR3 DNA reads TGTGCCAGCAGCGTAGGGGTAAGCGGTAACTCCTACAATGAGCAGTTCTTC. Translation: CASSVGVSGNSYNEQFF.